The 6 T cell receptor beta chains presented below share a single source sample, sequenced in a study of neurological immune-mediated disorders. Via MiXCR, TCRdb re-called the 5' RACE reads, giving one row per CDR3 protein. The repertoire has tens of thousands of distinct CDR3 sequences, roughly 4% of them found once; the top ten carry around 1.5%. Sequencing used PBMCs. The receptors shown here come from a man younger than 45 with multiple sclerosis.

This clonotype has ten or more counts. V gene TRBV5-1 combines with J gene TRBJ1-5; D is ambiguous. The germline CDR1 and CDR2 sequences are SGHRS and YFSETQ. The CDR3 extends over 15 amino acids. The ends were cut back, 0 bases at V and 5 bases at J, with 12 bases in the middle. CDR3 in DNA: TGCGCCAGCAGCTTGGACCCCCTGGGCGATCAGCCCCAGCATTTT. Amino acids: CASSLDPLGDQPQHF.

This clonotype appeared many times. The V gene is TRBV6-5, the J gene TRBJ1-2; D possibly corresponds to TRBD1 (5 bases). The CDR3 length is 14 residues. Between the trimmed V and J ends, which lost 6 bases and 0 bases, there was a span of 11 bases. The germline gives CDR1 MNHEY, CDR2 SVGAGI. The CDR3: CASRGTASNYGYTF. The CDR3 DNA is TGTGCCAGCAGAGGGACGGCCTCTAACTATGGCTACACCTTC.

Ten or more counts support this clonotype. The junction departs from germline at one end; a sequencing error may be responsible. The gene calls are TRBV5-1 and TRBJ1-6; the D is unclear. CDR3 length equals 13 residues. Germline V gene sequence: CDR1 SGHRS, CDR2 YFSETQ. The CDR3 coding sequence is TGCGCCAGCAGCTTGGTCCGGGATTCACCCCTCAACTTT. It is translated as CASSLVRDSPLNF.

Regarding this clonotype: A read error may produce the germline difference seen at one junction end. The chain recombines TRBV4-1 with TRBJ1-5; 7 bases map to TRBD1. Germline CDR1 and CDR2: MGHRA and YSYEKL. The CDR3 is made up of 14 amino acids. The CDR3 DNA reads as TGCGCCAGCAGCGAAAGTGGTTCAGGGGGTGCCCAGAATTTT. Amino acid sequence: CASSESGSGGAQNF.

The table lists this clonotype with many counts. One junction end disagrees with the germline gene, perhaps due to a read error. This sequence joins TRBV6-5 and TRBJ1-6, with TRBD1 identical over 7 bases. Germline V gene lookup returns CDR1 MNHEY and CDR2 SVGAGI. This CDR3 is built from 14 residues. CDR3: CASSQGVGNSPLNF. The CDR3 nucleotides are TGTGCCAGCAGCCAGGGGGTTGGAAATTCACCCCTCAACTTT.

The sample holds many counts of this clonotype. The chain carries TRBV20-1 and TRBJ1-5; TRBD1 matches 12 bases. V gave up 6 bases and J gave up 5 bases; unmatched junction bases: 5. The CDR3 is made up of 14 amino acids. Germline V gene data show CDR1 as DFQATT and CDR2 as SNEGSKA (reference sequence). In nucleotides, the CDR3 is TGCAGTGCCCCGGGACAGGGGGCCCATCAGCCCCAGCATTTT. Amino acids: CSAPGQGAHQPQHF.